The 21 T cell receptor beta chains in this list originate from one sample, sequenced in a study of T cells in Graves' hyperthyroidism and ophthalmopathy. TCR beta CDR3 region amplification was performed from RNA transcripts. TCR CDR3 underwent first-round RT-PCR with the HTBI primer set. TCRdb ran MiXCR on the multiplex PCR reads and lists one entry per CDR3 protein. This table holds nearly 600,000 distinct CDR3 sequences, 12% to 15% found once. Sequenced: blood. These receptors were taken from a woman between 18 and 30 years old with Graves' ophthalmopathy.

This clonotype was observed many times. This chain joins TRBV20-1 and TRBJ2-7; 7 bases are a match to TRBD2. This CDR3 region has 12 residues. Losses at the gene ends were 1 base for V and 9 bases for J; bases not matched to a gene: 6. Germline CDR1 and CDR2: DFQATT and SNEGSKA (reference sequence). As DNA, the CDR3 is TGCAGTGCTAGAGGCGGGAGTGGTTGGCAGTACTTC. Its protein product is CSARGGSGWQYF.

This clonotype was detected once. The V call is TRBV25-1, the J call TRBJ1-6; D gene uncertain. This CDR3 comprises 13 residues. Trimming removed 3 bases from V and 4 bases from J, with 4 bases in between. Germline CDR1 reads MGHDK; CDR2 reads SYGVNS. This chain's CDR3 is CASSESYNSPLHF. In nucleotides, the CDR3 is TGTGCCAGCAGTGAGAGTTATAATTCACCCCTCCACTTT.

There are many counts of this clonotype. The chain is built from TRBV5-1 and TRBJ1-1, with unresolved D. Deletions cut 4 bases from V and 2 bases from J, with 12 bases between. Germline CDR1 is SGHRS and CDR2 is YFSETQ. The CDR3 is 14 residues long. CDR3 loop: CASSPWALNTEAFF. The CDR3, as DNA: TGCGCCAGCAGCCCCTGGGCCCTAAACACTGAAGCTTTCTTT.

Many counts were recorded for this clonotype. The CDR3 region has the DNA TGTGCCAGCAGCCCTAGCCCCGGGACAAGGGTACTTCCCCAGCATTTT. Translation gives CASSPSPGTRVLPQHF. The V and J genes are TRBV7-8 and TRBJ1-5; a weak D match, TRBD1 (6 bases). Trimming left V 5 bases short and J 10 bases short, with 24 bases between. CDR1 SGHVS and CDR2 FQNEAQ come from the germline V gene. The CDR3 sequence is 16 residues long.

This clonotype was counted ten times or more. V usage is TRBV2 and J usage is TRBJ2-5; 13 nucleotides match TRBD2. This CDR3 is built from 16 residues. The trim removed 7 bases at V and 4 bases at J, leaving 9 bases unmatched. Germline lookup yields CDR1 SNHLY and CDR2 FYNNEI. The CDR3: CASNLPRTSGRETQYF. The CDR3 DNA reads TGTGCCAGCAACCTACCCCGGACTAGCGGGAGAGAGACCCAGTACTTC.

This clonotype has at least ten counts. The genes are TRBV6-9 and TRBJ1-4, with a possible D match to TRBD1 (5 bases). The V end was cut by 2 bases, the J end by 7 bases, with 11 bases between. The CDR3 is made up of 14 amino acids. CDR1 MNHGY and CDR2 SVAAGI come from the germline V gene. CDR3 in amino acids: CASSYDGGGEKLFF. The CDR3 coding sequence is TGTGCCAGCAGTTATGACGGTGGGGGTGAAAAACTGTTTTTT.

This clonotype showed up many times. The rearrangement joins TRBV6-1 to TRBJ2-1; 8 bases agree with TRBD2. V trimming: 6 bases; J trimming: 3 bases; junction bases outside the gene matches: 7. The germline V gene encodes CDR1 MNHNS and CDR2 SASEGT. The CDR3 extends over 15 amino acids. The CDR3 here is CASRGGTSLYNEQFF. The CDR3 bases are TGTGCCAGCAGGGGGGGGACTAGTCTCTACAATGAGCAGTTCTTC.

This clonotype was seen at least ten times. The chain recombines TRBV6-2 or TRBV6-3 with TRBJ1-1, with D maybe TRBD1 (6 bases). The CDR3 sequence is 14 residues long. Germline CDR1 and CDR2: MNHEY and SVGEGT. V dropped 2 bases and J dropped 6 bases, with 13 bases sitting between them. Written as DNA, the CDR3 is TGTGCCAGCAGTTACGCAGGGGATGGAGCTGAAGCTTTCTTT. This encodes CASSYAGDGAEAFF.

V gene TRBV7-6 combines with J gene TRBJ2-6; weak D call: TRBD2 (5 bases). CDR1 SGHVS and CDR2 FNYEAQ come from the germline V gene. This CDR3 is 14 amino acids long. Between the trimmed V and J ends, which lost 10 bases and 4 bases, there was a span of 14 bases. This CDR3 is CAILSGRGANVLTF. In DNA, the CDR3 is TGTGCCATCTTGTCGGGGAGAGGGGCCAACGTCCTGACTTTC.

This clonotype was detected many times. The J gene is TRBJ2-3, the V gene TRBV19, with TRBD2 matching over 10 bases. V lost 3 bases and J lost 2; bases outside the gene matches: 8. In germline, CDR1 is LNHDA, CDR2 SQIVND (reference sequence). The CDR3 is made up of 17 amino acids. The CDR3 protein is CASSISASGGDTDTQYF. In nucleotides, the CDR3 is TGTGCCAGTAGTATTTCTGCTAGCGGGGGTGACACAGATACGCAGTATTTT.

This clonotype has at least ten counts. Here the CDR3 reads CASSTLIAGVYEQYF. The CDR3 DNA sequence: TGTGCCAGCAGTACACTTATAGCGGGAGTCTACGAGCAGTACTTC. The chain employs TRBV28 and TRBJ2-7, with TRBD2 identical over 9 bases. CDR1 and CDR2 (germline): MDHEN, SYDVKM. V shed 5 bases, J shed 3 bases, and the junction held 8 bases outside the gene matches. The CDR3 is made up of 15 amino acids. Drawing the rest from reference TRBV28 and TRBJ2-7, the complete variable domain is DVKVTQSSRYLVKRTGEKVFLECVQDMDHENMFWYRQDPGLGLRLIYFSYDVKMKEKGDIPEGYSVSREKKERFSLILESASTNQTSMYLCASSTLIAGVYEQYFGPGTRLTVT.

This chain connects TRBV9 to TRBJ2-1, with D unresolved. The CDR3 runs to 13 residues. V lost 0 bases and J 9 bases, leaving 10 bases between the germline ends. Germline CDR1 and CDR2: SGDLS and YYNGEE. CDR3 residues: CASSVDPTGEQFF. The CDR3, as DNA: TGTGCCAGCAGCGTAGACCCTACGGGTGAGCAGTTCTTC. Drawing the rest from reference TRBV9 and TRBJ2-1, the complete variable domain is DSGVTQTPKHLITATGQRVTLRCSPRSGDLSVYWYQQSLDQGLQFLIQYYNGEERAKGNILERFSAQQFPDLHSELNLSSLELGDSALYFCASSVDPTGEQFFGPGTRLTVL.

This clonotype came up many times. The V and J genes are TRBV7-9 and TRBJ2-5; D possibly corresponds to TRBD2 (6 bases). Trimming cost V 5 bases and J 5 bases, with 15 bases left between them. Germline CDR1 is SEHNR and CDR2 is FQNEAQ (reference sequence). CDR3 length: 14 residues. CDR3 sequence (DNA): TGTGCCAGCAGCCTATGGACTATCGGGGAGACCCAGTACTTC. Translation gives CASSLWTIGETQYF.

Concerning this clonotype itself: A read error may be the cause here, since a much bigger clone is one base away. The gene calls are TRBV5-1 and TRBJ1-1; 10 bases map to TRBD1. This CDR3 region has 14 residues. Germline CDR1 and CDR2: SGHRS and YFSETQ. The CDR3 region has the DNA TGCGCCAGCAGCCGGGACAGGGGCGGCACTGAAGCTCTCTTT. Encoded protein: CASSRDRGGTEALF.

This clonotype was seen many times. The rearrangement links TRBV11-3 to TRBJ2-1; no clear D gene. This CDR3 spans 14 amino acids. V was shortened by 5 bases and J by 7 bases, with 15 bases between the two germline ends. The germline V gene encodes CDR1 SGHNT and CDR2 YENEEA. The chain's CDR3 is CASSVGSDRNEQFF. The DNA of the CDR3 is TGTGCCAGCAGCGTCGGTAGTGATAGGAATGAGCAGTTCTTC.

The sample holds many counts of this clonotype. The chain employs TRBV20-1 and TRBJ2-1, with a weak D call TRBD1 (6 bases). Germline CDR1 reads DFQATT; CDR2 reads SNEGSKA (reference sequence). CDR3 length: 11 amino acids. Trimming pared 6 bases from V and 8 bases from J, leaving 11 bases between. The CDR3 bases are TGCAGTGCAACGAGACAGGATGAGCAGTTCTTC. It translates to CSATRQDEQFF.

This clonotype came up many times. The chain recombines TRBV7-2 with TRBJ1-1, with D hard to call. Trimming took off 4 bases at V and 7 bases at J, with 13 bases between the two ends. Per germline, CDR1 SGHTA and CDR2 FQGNSA. The CDR3 runs to 13 residues. The CDR3 sequence: CASSYLYSGEAFF. Here the CDR3 DNA reads TGTGCCAGCAGCTATCTGTACTCAGGTGAAGCTTTCTTT.

This clonotype occurred many times. The chain carries TRBV6-1 and TRBJ1-5; the match to TRBD1 covers 7 bases. This CDR3 contains 14 residues. V lost 6 bases, J lost 6 bases, and 8 bases stayed unmatched. CDR1 and CDR2 (germline): MNHNS, SASEGT. This chain's CDR3 is CASRPDRNSQPQHF. The CDR3 DNA sequence: TGTGCCAGCAGACCGGACAGGAACAGTCAGCCCCAGCATTTT.

This clonotype was recorded many times. The chain links TRBV28 to TRBJ1-5; D gene unclear. The CDR3 length is 12 residues. Deletions cut 4 bases from V and 4 bases from J, with 5 bases between. Germline values: CDR1 MDHEN, CDR2 SYDVKM. The CDR3 DNA follows: TGTGCCAGCAGTTCCAATAATCAGCCCCAGCATTTT. Translated: CASSSNNQPQHF.

This clonotype was counted ten times or more. CDR3: CASSRTSGVNNEQYF. In DNA, the CDR3 is TGTGCCAGCAGCCGGACTAGCGGGGTGAACAACGAGCAGTACTTC. This rearrangement joins TRBV7-2 to TRBJ2-7, with 12 bases aligning to TRBD2. CDR1 and CDR2 from the germline V gene are SGHTA and FQGNSA. V was pared by 5 bases and J by 5 bases, with 7 bases of the junction left unmatched. The CDR3 runs 15 residues.

The rearrangement uses TRBV27 and TRBJ2-1; D gene unclear. This CDR3 contains 17 residues. V was cut by 3 bases and J by 8 bases, with 23 bases left in between. Germline CDR1 MNHEY, CDR2 SMNVEV (reference sequence). In nucleotides, the CDR3 is TGTGCCAGCAGTTTCTCCGAGTCTCTTGTGGGAAGGTATGAGCAGTTCTTC. Encoded protein: CASSFSESLVGRYEQFF.